The entry that follows covers one TCR beta chain sequence. What it recognizes is unknown. This CDR3 is built from 15 residues. Germline assignment: CDR1 MNHEY and CDR2 SMNVEV (reference sequence). The V and J ends lost 2 bases and 3 bases respectively, with 14 bases between them. These data are taken from a study of neoadjuvant nivolumab and ipilimumab in lung cancer. Across the whole study: Patients got nivolumab 3 mg/kg on days 1, 15 and 29; combination added ipilimumab 1 mg/kg day 1.

This table comes from immunoSEQ multiplex PCR, and its TCRdb copy is limited to in-frame clones, with some not included. The sample includes fewer than 35,000 clones, 80% of them seen just once. Whole-study results and caveats: TCR sequencing covered a small number of samples. Resected-tumor TCR richness correlated positively with pretherapy blood richness. Pathologic regression was not significantly tied to TCR clonality.

The V call is TRBV27, the J call TRBJ2-7; D remains ambiguous. This clonotype was obtained from an adult with non-small cell lung cancer. Material: peripheral blood, obtained before neoadjuvant nivolumab, alone or with ipilimumab. As DNA, the CDR3 is TGTGCCAGCAGTTTAAGATCGCAGCGCGGCTACGAGCAGTACTTC. It yields the protein CASSLRSQRGYEQYF.